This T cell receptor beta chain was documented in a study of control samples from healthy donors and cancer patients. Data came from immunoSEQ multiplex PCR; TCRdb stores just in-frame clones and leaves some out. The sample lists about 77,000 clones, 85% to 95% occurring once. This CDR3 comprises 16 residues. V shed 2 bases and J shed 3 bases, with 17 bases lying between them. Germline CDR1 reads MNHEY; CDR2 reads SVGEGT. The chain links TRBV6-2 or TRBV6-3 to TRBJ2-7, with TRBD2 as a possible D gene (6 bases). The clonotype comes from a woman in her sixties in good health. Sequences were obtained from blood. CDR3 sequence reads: CASSYNREAGSYEQYF. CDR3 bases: TGTGCCAGCAGTTACAACCGGGAAGCGGGTAGCTACGAGCAGTACTTC.